This TCR beta chain was sequenced in a study of cytomegalovirus exposure and HLA in healthy donors (dated by TCRdb to 2016 to 2017). Looking at the study overall: According to a later analysis, the approximately 130 validation repertoires were produced on the same platform as the 600 to 850 repertoires of the first cohort. The aim of the study was to test whether cataloging public T cell receptors could identify signatures of past pathogen exposure. A separate validation cohort of 100 to 150 different subjects was used in addition to the roughly 620-subject first cohort. High-throughput TCR immunosequencing, statistical association of individual TCRs with disease status, and machine learning were combined to predict cytomegalovirus infection status. Results the study describes overall, beyond this receptor: Across donors, most TCR sequences were observed very rarely, whereas some public TCRs were present in many individuals. The validation cohort had no HLA typing available for a later analysis, so co-occurrence within that cohort was assessed over all 110 or so repertoires. The authors suggested that the approach could potentially be generalized to other disease states and immunological phenotypes. The study gave a list of 150 to 200 TCR beta chains associated with cytomegalovirus. A few of the identified cytomegalovirus-associated TCR beta chains were confirmed in vitro to be specific for cytomegalovirus antigens. In both the original and validation cohorts, the classifier was reported to diagnose cytomegalovirus status with high specificity and sensitivity. Of the cluster scores, roughly 95% were above 0 in a later analysis, which found that TCRs clustered in the first cohort also tended to co-occur in the 120 or so validation repertoires.

CDR1 is given as LNHDA and CDR2 as SQIVND, both from the germline V gene (reference sequence). The CDR3 spans 12 residues, from the cysteine through the phenylalanine. This entry keeps only the CDR3 DNA: 36 bases, framed from base 1. V was cut back by 6 bases and J by 0 bases, leaving a gap of 5 bases between them. Library prep was done by the immunoSEQ multiplex PCR assay. On the authors' methods: A statistical classification framework was built for diagnosing cytomegalovirus status from the catalog of TCR beta chain sequences. TCRdb limited this immuneACCESS table to in-frame rearrangements with V and J called. A share of clones is missing; checked studies link under half to unresolved V genes, and the rest is unexplained. The V and J calls and clone size come from that table; D and trimming were worked out from the DNA. Present in this sample are some 200,000 clones, about four fifths of which were seen just once. The ten largest make up under 3.5% of the sample.

The donors belonged to the validation cohort of approximately 130 subjects, which was separate from the approximately 700-subject first cohort. About this clone itself: It lacks a known antigen. No base-level quality is on record; no much larger clone is a single base apart.

The receptor was derived from a woman aged 18-29 years in good health and CMV-seropositive. Input material: PBMCs. The rearrangement combines TRBV19 with TRBJ1-2; the D gene cannot be named for sure. The nucleotide sequence reads TGTGCCAGTAGAGGAGCTAACTATGGCTACACCTTC. It encodes CASRGANYGYTF. Outside the CDR3, residues come from the reference TRBV19 and TRBJ1-2 proteins, so the full variable domain is: DGGITQSPKYLFRKEGQNVTLSCEQNLNHDAMYWYRQDPGQGLRLIYYSQIVNDFQKGDIAEGYSVSREKKESFPLTVTSAQKNPTAFYLCASRGANYGYTFGSGTRLTVV.